The following is a TCR beta chain sequence with its context. These data are taken from a study of blood T cell repertoires in COVID-19. Overall study: COVID-19 samples from acute and convalescent phases originated in the United States, Italy and Spain. Nucleic acid was either cDNA or gDNA, and it came from T cells, B-cell-depleted T cells, or PBMCs.

Germline CDR1 and CDR2: LNHDA and SQIVND (reference sequence). CDR3 length: 14 residues. The trim removed 8 bases at V and 8 bases at J, leaving 11 bases unmatched. In the study's own analysis: How many nucleated cells were present was estimated from reference gene primer amplification. TCRdb's copy holds only in-frame clones and misses some; the assay was immunoSEQ multiplex PCR. V and J calls plus clone size are reproduced from that table; the DNA served to infer D and trimming. The sample records around 140,000 clones, around 88% being singletons. Sequencing input: peripheral blood. The sequence was collected from a man in his fifties or sixties with acute or convalescent COVID-19. This chain connects TRBV19 to TRBJ1-2; 10 positions match TRBD1. CDR3 amino acids: CASGAGTGERGYTF. For the CDR3, the DNA is TGTGCCAGTGGGGCCGGGACAGGGGAGCGAGGCTACACCTTC.